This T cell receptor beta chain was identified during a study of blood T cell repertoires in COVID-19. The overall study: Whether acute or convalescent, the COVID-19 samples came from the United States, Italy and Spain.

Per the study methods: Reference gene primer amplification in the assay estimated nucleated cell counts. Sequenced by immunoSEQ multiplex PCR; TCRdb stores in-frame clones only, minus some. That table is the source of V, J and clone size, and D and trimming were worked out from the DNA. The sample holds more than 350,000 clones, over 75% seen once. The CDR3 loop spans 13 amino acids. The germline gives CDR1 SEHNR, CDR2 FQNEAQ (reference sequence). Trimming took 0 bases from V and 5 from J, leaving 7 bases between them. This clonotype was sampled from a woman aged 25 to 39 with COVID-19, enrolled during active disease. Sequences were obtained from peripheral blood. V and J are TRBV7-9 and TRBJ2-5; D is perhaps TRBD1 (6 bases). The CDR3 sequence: CASSLAGAETQYF. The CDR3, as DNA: TGTGCCAGCAGCTTAGCGGGGGCGGAGACCCAGTACTTC.